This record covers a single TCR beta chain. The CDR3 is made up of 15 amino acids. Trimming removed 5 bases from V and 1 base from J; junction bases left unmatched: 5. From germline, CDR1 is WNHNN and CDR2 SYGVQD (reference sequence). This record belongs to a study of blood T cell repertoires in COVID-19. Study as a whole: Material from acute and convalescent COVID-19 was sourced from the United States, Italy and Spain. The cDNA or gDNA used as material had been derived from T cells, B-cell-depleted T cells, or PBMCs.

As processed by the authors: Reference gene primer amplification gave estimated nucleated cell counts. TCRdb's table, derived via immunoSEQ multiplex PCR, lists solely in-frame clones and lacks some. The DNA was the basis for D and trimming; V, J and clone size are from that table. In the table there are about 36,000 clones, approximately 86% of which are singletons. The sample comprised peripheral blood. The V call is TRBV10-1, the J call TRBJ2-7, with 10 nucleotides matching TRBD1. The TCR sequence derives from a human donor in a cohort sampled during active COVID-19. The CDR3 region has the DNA TGCGCCAGCAGTATCCGACAGGGGGCTTCCTACGAGCAGTACTTC. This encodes CASSIRQGASYEQYF.